These 3 T cell receptor beta chains originate from one sample sequenced in a study of Graves' ophthalmopathy and Graves' hyperthyroidism listed by TCRdb under 2018. Sequencing took place on an Illumina HiSeq 2000. For repertoire sequencing, TCR beta CDR3 regions were amplified from RNA transcripts. A first-round RT-PCR used HTBI primers with the Qiagen OneStep RT-PCR kit, followed by a second-round multiplex PCR, size selection and purification. TCRdb cleaned the public reads at Q25 with fastp, built clones with MiXCR and kept in-frame beta chains. One record per CDR3 amino acid sequence lists the most common genes and DNA. A total of approximately 640,000 distinct CDR3 sequences appear in this sample, under 50% of them only once. 3% to 3.5% of the sample is taken by the ten largest. The sample consisted of peripheral blood. Receptors were obtained from an adult man with Graves' ophthalmopathy.

This clonotype was picked up many times. One end of the junction varies from germline; a read error may be responsible. The chain combines TRBV20-1 with TRBJ2-5, with a weak D call TRBD1 (6 bases). The CDR3 covers 14 residues. Germline CDR1 is DFQATT and CDR2 is SNEGSKA (reference sequence). The CDR3 region is CSASDSLGREAQYF. The CDR3 DNA is TGCAGTGCTTCGGACAGCCTAGGAAGAGAGGCCCAGTACTTC.

This clonotype showed up just a few times. V usage is TRBV19 and J usage is TRBJ2-7, with no clear D. Germline values: CDR1 LNHDA, CDR2 SQIVND (reference sequence). V was clipped by 1 base and J by 1 base, with 11 bases between them. This CDR3 region has 15 residues. The DNA for the CDR3 is TGTGCCAGTAGTATAGGCAACCCGGCTTCCTACGAGCAGTACTTC. Translation: CASSIGNPASYEQYF.

A few counts support this clonotype. The genes are TRBV9 and TRBJ2-3, with D uncertain. Deletions cut 6 bases from V and 0 bases from J, with 11 bases between. The CDR3 loop spans 14 amino acids. Per germline, CDR1 SGDLS and CDR2 YYNGEE. The CDR3 DNA follows: TGTGCCAGCACAGGAGCTCGAAGCACAGATACGCAGTATTTT. Encoded protein: CASTGARSTDTQYF.